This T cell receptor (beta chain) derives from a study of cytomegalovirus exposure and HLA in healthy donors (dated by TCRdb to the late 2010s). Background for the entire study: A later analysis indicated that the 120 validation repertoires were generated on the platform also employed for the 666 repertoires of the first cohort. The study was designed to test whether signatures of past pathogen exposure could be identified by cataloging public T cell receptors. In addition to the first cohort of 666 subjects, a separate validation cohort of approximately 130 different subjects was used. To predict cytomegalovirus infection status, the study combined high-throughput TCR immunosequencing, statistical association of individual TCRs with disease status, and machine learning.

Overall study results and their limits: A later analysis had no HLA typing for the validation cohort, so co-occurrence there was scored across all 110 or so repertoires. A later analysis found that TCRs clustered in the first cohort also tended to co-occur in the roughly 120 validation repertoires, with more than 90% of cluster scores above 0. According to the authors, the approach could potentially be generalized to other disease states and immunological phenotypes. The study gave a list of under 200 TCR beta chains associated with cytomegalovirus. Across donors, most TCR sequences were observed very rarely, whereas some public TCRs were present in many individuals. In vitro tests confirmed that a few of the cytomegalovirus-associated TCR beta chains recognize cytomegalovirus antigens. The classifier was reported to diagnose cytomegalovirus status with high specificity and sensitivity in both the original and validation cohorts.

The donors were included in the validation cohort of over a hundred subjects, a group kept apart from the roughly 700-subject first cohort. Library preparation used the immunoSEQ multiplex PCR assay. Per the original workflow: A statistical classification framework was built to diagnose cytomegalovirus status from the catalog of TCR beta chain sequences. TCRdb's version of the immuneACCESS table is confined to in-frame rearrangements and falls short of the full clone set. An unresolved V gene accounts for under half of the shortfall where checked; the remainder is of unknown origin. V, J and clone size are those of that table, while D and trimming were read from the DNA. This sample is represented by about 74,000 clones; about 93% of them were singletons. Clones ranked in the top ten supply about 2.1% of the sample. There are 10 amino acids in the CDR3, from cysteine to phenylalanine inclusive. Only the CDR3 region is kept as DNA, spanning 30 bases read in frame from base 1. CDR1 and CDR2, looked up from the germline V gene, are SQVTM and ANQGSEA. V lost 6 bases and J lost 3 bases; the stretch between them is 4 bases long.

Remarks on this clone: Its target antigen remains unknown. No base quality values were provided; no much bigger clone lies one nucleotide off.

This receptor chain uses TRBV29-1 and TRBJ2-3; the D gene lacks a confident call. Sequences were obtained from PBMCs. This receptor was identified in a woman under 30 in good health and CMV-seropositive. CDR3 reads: CSVATDTQYF. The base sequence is TGCAGCGTCGCGACAGATACGCAGTATTTT.